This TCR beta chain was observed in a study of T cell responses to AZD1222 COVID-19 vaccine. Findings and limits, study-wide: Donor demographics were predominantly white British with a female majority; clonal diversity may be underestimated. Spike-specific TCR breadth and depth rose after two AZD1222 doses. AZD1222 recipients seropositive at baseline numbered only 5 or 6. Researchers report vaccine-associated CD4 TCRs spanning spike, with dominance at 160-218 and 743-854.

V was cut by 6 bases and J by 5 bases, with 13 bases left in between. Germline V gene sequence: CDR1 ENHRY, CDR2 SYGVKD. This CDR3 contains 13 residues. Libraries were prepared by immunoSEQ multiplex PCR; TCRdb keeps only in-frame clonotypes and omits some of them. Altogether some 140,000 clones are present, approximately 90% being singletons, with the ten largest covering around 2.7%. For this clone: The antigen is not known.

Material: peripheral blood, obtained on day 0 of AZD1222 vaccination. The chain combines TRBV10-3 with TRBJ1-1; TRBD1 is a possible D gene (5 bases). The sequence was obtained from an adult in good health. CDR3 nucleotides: TGTGCCATCAGAGGGGTTGTGGGGACTGAAGCTTTCTTT. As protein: CAIRGVVGTEAFF.